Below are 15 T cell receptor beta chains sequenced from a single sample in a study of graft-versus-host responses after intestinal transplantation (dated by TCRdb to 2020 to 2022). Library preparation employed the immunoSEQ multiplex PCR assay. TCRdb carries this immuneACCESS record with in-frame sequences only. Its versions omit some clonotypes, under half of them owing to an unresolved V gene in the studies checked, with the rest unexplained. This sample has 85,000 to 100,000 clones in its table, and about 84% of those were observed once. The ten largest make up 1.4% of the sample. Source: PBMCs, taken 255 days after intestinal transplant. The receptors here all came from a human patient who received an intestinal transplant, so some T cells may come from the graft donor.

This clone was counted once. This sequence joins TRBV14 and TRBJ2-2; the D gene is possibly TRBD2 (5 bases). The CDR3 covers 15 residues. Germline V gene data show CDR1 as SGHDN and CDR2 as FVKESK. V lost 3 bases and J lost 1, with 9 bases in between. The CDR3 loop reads CASSHRAVNTGELFF. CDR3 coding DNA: TGTGCCAGCAGCCATCGAGCGGTGAACACCGGGGAGCTGTTTTTT.

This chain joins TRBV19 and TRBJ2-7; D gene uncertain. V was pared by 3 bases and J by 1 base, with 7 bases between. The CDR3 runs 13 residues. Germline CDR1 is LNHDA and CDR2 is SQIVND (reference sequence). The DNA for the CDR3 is TGTGCCAGTAGTATGAAGGTGTCCTACGAGCAGTACTTC. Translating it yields CASSMKVSYEQYF.

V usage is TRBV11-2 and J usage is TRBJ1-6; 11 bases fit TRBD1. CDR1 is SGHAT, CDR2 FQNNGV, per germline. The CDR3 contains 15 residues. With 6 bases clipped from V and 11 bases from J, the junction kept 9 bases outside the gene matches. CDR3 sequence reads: CASSTDRGRETPLHF. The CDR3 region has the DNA TGTGCCAGCAGTACGGACAGGGGGCGGGAAACACCCCTCCACTTT.

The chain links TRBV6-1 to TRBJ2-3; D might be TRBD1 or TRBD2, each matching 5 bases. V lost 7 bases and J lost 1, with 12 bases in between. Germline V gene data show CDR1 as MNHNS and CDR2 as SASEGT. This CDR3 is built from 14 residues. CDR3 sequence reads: CASTEGRGTDTQYF. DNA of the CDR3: TGTGCCAGCACAGAGGGACGGGGCACAGATACGCAGTATTTT.

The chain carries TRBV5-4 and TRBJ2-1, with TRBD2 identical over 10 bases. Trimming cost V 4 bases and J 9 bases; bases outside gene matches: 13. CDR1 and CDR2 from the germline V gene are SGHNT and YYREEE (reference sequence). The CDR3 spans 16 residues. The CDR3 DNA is TGTGCCAGCAGCGTAGTGGGGCTAGCGGGAGCAAGTGAGCAGTTCTTC. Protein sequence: CASSVVGLAGASEQFF.

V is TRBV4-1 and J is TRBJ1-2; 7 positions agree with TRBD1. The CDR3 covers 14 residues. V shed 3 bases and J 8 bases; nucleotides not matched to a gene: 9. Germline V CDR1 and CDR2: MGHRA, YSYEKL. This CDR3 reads CASSQEDRAGGYTF. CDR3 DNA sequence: TGCGCCAGCAGCCAGGAAGACAGGGCTGGCGGCTACACCTTC.

In DNA form, the CDR3 reads TGTGCCAGCAGTCCTGGGACTAGCGGGAGGGATACGCAGTATTTT. Protein: CASSPGTSGRDTQYF. The rearrangement uses TRBV27 and TRBJ2-3, with 15 positions matching TRBD2. The V and J ends lost 5 bases and 6 bases, in that order; junction bases with no gene match: 3. Germline CDR1 is MNHEY and CDR2 is SMNVEV (reference sequence). This CDR3 has 15 residues.

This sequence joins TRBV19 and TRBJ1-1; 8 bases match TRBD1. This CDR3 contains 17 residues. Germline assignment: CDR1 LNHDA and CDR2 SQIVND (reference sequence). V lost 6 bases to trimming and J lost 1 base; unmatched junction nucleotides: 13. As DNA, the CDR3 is TGTGCCAGTAGCTCGAAAACCGACAGGGGACGGAACACTGAAGCTTTCTTT. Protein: CASSSKTDRGRNTEAFF.

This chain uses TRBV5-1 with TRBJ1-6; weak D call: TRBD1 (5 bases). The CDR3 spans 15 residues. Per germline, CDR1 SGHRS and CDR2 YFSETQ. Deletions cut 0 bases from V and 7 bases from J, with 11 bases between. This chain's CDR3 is CASSLVAEGNSPLHF. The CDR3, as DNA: TGCGCCAGCAGCTTGGTGGCCGAGGGGAATTCACCCCTCCACTTT.

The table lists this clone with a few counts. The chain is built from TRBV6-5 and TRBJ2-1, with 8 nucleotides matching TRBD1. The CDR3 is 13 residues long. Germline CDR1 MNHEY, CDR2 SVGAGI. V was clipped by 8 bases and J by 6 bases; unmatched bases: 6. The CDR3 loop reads CASQDRVVNEQFF. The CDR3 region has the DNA TGTGCCAGCCAGGACAGGGTGGTCAATGAGCAGTTCTTC.

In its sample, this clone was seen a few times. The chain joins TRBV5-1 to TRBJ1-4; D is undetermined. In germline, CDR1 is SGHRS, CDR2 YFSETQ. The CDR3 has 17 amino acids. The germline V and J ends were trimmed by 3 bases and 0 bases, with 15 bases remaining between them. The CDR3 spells CASSWGESSATNEKLFF. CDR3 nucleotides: TGCGCCAGCAGCTGGGGAGAGAGCAGTGCAACTAATGAAAAACTGTTTTTT.

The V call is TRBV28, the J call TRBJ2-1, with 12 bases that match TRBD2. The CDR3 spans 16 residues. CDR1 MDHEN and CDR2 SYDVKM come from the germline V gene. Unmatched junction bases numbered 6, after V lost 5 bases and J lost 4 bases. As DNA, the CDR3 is TGTGCCAGCAGTCCTCTAGCGGGGGGGCGGTACAATGAGCAGTTCTTC. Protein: CASSPLAGGRYNEQFF.

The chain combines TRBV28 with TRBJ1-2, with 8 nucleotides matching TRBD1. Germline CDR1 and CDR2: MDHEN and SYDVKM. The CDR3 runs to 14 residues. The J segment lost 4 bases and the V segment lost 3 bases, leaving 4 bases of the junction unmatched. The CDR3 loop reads CASSFRDRLYGYTF. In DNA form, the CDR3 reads TGTGCCAGCAGTTTCCGGGACAGGCTCTATGGCTACACCTTC.

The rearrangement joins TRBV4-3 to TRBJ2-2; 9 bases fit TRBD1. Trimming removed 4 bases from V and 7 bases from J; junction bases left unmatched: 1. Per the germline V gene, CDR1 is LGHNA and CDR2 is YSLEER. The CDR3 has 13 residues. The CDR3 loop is CASSLDRGGELFF. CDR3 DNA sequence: TGCGCCAGCAGCCTGGACAGGGGCGGGGAGCTGTTTTTT.

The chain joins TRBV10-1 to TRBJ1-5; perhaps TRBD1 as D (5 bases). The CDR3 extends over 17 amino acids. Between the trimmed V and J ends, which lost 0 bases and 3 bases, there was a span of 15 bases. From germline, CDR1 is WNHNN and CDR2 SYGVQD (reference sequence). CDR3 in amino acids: CASSESRGANPNQPQHF. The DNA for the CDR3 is TGCGCCAGCAGTGAGTCGAGAGGGGCTAATCCCAATCAGCCCCAGCATTTT.